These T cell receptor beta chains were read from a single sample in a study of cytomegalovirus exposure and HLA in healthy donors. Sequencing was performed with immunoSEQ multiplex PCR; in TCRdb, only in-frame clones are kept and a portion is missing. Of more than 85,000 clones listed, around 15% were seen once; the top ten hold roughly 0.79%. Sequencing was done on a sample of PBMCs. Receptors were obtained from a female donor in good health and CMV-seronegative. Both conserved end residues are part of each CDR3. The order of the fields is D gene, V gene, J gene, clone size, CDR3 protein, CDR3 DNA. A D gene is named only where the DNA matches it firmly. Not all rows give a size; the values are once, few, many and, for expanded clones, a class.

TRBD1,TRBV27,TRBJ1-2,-,CASSWRQGFYGYTF,TGTGCCAGCAGTTGGAGACAGGGTTTTTACGGCTACACCTTC
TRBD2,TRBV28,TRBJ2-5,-,CASSPGLAGSETQYF,TGTGCCAGCAGTCCGGGACTAGCGGGATCGGAGACCCAGTACTTC
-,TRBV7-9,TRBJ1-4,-,CASSPTVGEINEKLFF,TGTGCCAGCAGCCCCACGGTTGGAGAGATTAATGAAAAACTGTTTTTT
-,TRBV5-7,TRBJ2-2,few,CASSLAISRPNTGELFF,TGTGCCAGCAGCTTGGCGATATCGAGGCCCAACACCGGGGAGCTGTTTTTT
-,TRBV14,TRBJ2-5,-,CASSQDHSRETQYF,TGTGCCAGCAGCCAAGATCATTCTCGGGAGACCCAGTACTTC
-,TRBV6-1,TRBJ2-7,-,CASSEPPGEQYF,TGTGCCAGCAGTGAACCCCCAGGTGAGCAGTACTTC
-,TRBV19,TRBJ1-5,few,CASSIEGGYQPQHF,TGTGCCAGTAGTATAGAGGGAGGCTATCAGCCCCAGCATTTT
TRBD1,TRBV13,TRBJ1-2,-,CASSYYRGLGYTF,TGTGCCAGCAGCTATTACAGGGGGCTGGGCTACACCTTC
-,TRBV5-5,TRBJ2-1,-,CASSFSRSYNEQFF,TGTGCCAGCAGCTTCTCTAGGTCCTACAATGAGCAGTTCTTC
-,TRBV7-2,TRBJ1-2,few,CASSLGFQSYGYTF,TGTGCCAGCAGCTTAGGTTTCCAGTCCTATGGCTACACCTTC
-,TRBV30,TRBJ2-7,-,CAWSVRGVEQYF,TGTGCCTGGAGTGTACGGGGAGTCGAGCAGTACTTC
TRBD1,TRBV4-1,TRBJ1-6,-,CASSQHDRDFSPLHF,TGCGCCAGCAGCCAACATGACAGGGACTTTAGCCCCCTCCACTTT
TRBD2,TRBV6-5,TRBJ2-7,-,CASGPGTSSYEQYF,TGTGCCAGCGGGCCCGGGACTAGCTCCTACGAGCAGTACTTC
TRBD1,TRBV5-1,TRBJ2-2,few,CASSSDRGSYGGELFF,TGCGCCAGCAGCTCGGACAGGGGTTCGTACGGCGGGGAGCTGTTTTTT
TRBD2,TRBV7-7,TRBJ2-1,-,CASSTSGAHNEQFF,TGTGCTAGCAGCACTAGCGGGGCCCACAATGAGCAGTTCTTC
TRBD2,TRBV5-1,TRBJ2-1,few,CASSSGLVSGGDYEQFF,TGCGCCAGCAGCTCCGGTTTAGTTAGCGGGGGGGACTATGAGCAGTTCTTC
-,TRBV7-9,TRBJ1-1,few,CASSLTGQMTEAFF,TGTGCCAGCAGCTTAACGGGTCAGATGACTGAAGCTTTCTTT
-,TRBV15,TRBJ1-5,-,CATSRTTGSSNQPQHF,TGTGCCACCAGCAGAACCACAGGGAGTTCCAATCAGCCCCAGCATTTT
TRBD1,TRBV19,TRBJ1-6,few,CASSSRTGYNSPLHF,TGTGCCAGTAGTTCCCGGACAGGCTATAATTCACCCCTCCACTTT
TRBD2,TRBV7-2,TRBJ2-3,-,CASSPLAGGSTDTQYF,TGTGCCAGCAGCCCTCTAGCGGGGGGGTCTACAGATACGCAGTATTTT
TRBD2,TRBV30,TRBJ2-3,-,CAWGSGGTTDTQYF,TGTGCCTGGGGTAGCGGGGGAACCACAGATACGCAGTATTTT
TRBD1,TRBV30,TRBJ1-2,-,CAGNRGFNYGYTF,TGTGCCGGTAACAGGGGGTTTAACTATGGCTACACCTTC
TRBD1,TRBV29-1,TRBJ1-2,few,CSVLPRDRAYGYTF,TGCAGCGTGTTACCCCGGGACAGGGCTTATGGCTACACCTTC
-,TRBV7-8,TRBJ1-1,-,CASSLELGRNTEAFF,TGTGCCAGCAGCTTAGAATTGGGCAGGAACACTGAAGCTTTCTTT
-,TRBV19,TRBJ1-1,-,CASSISGSEAFF,TGTGCCAGTAGTATTTCAGGGTCTGAAGCTTTCTTT
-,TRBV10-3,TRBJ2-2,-,CAISDKQNTGELFF,TGTGCCATCAGTGATAAACAGAACACCGGGGAGCTGTTTTTT
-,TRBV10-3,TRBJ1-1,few,CAIAAVNTEAFF,TGTGCCATCGCCGCGGTGAACACTGAAGCTTTCTTT
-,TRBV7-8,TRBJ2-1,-,CASSRSTSYNEQFF,TGTGCCAGCAGCCGTTCGACAAGCTACAATGAGCAGTTCTTC
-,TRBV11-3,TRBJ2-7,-,CASSTKTGLIYQQYF,TGTGCCAGCAGCACCAAGACAGGACTCATCTACCAGCAGTACTTC
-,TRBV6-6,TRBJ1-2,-,CAIQGSANYGYTF,TGTGCCATCCAGGGAAGTGCTAACTATGGCTACACCTTC
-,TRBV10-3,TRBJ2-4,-,CAISESGLPENIQYF,TGTGCCATCAGTGAATCAGGGCTTCCAGAAAACATTCAGTACTTC
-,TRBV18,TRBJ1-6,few,CASSPPYQGTTWNSPLHF,TGTGCCAGCTCACCACCGTACCAGGGGACAACTTGGAATTCACCCCTCCACTTT
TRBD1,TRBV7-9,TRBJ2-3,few,CASSLFFRDRGRADTQYF,TGTGCCAGCAGCTTGTTCTTCCGGGACAGGGGGCGCGCAGATACGCAGTATTTT
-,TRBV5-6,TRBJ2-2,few,CASSLGGTGELFF,TGTGCCAGCAGCTTGGGAGGGACCGGGGAGCTGTTTTTT
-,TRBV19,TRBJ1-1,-,CASSGGGTEAFF,TGTGCCAGTAGTGGCGGGGGCACTGAAGCTTTCTTT
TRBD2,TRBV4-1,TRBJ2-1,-,CASSQDVLAGGNNEQFF,TGCGCCAGCAGCCAAGATGTACTAGCGGGGGGGAACAATGAGCAGTTCTTC
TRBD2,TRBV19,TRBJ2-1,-,CASRPGLAPNEQFF,TGTGCCAGTAGACCGGGACTAGCTCCCAATGAGCAGTTCTTC
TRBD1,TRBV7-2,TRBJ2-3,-,CASSLDRALVTQYF,TGTGCCAGCAGCCTAGACAGGGCCCTGGTTACGCAGTATTTT
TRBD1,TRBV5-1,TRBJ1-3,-,CASSFGQGRGNTIYF,TGCGCCAGCAGCTTCGGACAGGGGAGAGGAAACACCATATATTTT
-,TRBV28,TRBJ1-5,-,CASSFIGTENQPQHF,TGTGCCAGCAGTTTCATCGGTACAGAGAATCAGCCCCAGCATTTT
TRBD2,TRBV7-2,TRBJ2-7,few,CASSTKLAGGPLEQYF,TGTGCCAGCAGCACCAAGCTAGCGGGAGGGCCCCTCGAGCAGTACTTC
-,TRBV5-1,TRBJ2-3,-,CASSLVGDSTDTQYF,TGCGCCAGCAGCTTGGTAGGGGATAGCACAGATACGCAGTATTTT
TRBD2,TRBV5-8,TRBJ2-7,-,CASRLRTSSYEQYF,TGTGCCAGCAGACTTAGGACTAGCTCCTACGAGCAGTACTTC
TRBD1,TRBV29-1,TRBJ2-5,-,CSVEATGTGIDPKYF,TGCAGCGTTGAAGCTACGGGGACAGGGATAGATCCCAAGTACTTC
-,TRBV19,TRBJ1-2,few,CASSPYGYTF,TGTGCCAGTAGCCCATATGGCTACACCTTC
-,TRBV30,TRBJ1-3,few,CAWSVRVWGVGNTIYF,TGTGCCTGGAGTGTACGAGTATGGGGGGTTGGAAACACCATATATTTT
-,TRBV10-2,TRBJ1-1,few,CASARRGIEAFF,TGCGCCAGCGCTCGGAGGGGTATTGAAGCTTTCTTT
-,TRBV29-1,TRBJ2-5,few,CSVEARRETQYF,TGCAGCGTTGAAGCGCGTCGGGAGACCCAGTACTTC